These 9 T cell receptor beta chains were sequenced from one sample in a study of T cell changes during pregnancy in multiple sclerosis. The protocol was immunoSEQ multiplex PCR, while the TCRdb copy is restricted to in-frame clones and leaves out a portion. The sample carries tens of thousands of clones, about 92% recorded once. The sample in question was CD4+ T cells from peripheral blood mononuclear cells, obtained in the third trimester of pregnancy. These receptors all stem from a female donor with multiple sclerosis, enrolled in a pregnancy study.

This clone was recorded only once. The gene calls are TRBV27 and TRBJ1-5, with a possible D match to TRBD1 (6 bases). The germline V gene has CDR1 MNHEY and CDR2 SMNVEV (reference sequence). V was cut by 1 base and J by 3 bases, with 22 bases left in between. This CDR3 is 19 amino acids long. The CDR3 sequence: CASSLYPRDTYGLNQPQHF. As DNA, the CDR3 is TGTGCCAGCAGTTTATATCCCCGGGACACTTATGGCCTCAATCAGCCCCAGCATTTT.

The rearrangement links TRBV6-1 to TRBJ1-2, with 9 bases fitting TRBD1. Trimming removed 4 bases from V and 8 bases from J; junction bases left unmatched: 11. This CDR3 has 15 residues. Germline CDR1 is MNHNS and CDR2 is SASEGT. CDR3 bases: TGTGCCAGCAGTGCTCCTTCGACAGGGGGAAAAGGCTACACCTTC. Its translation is CASSAPSTGGKGYTF.

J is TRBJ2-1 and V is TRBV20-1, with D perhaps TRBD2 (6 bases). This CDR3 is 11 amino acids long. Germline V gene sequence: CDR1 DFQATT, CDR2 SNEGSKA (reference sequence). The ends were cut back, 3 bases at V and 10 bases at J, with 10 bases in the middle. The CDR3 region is CSASGRGEQFF. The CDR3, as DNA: TGCAGTGCTAGCGGGAGAGGCGAGCAGTTCTTC.

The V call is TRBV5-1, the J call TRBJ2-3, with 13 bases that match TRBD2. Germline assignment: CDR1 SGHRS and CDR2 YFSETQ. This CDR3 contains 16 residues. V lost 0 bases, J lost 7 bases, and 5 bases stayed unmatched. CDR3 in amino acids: CASSLGLAGGLNTQYF. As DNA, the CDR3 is TGCGCCAGCAGCTTGGGACTAGCGGGAGGTCTGAATACGCAGTATTTT.

The CDR3 loop is CASRDERPQTDTQYF. As DNA, the CDR3 is TGTGCCAGTCGGGATGAGCGACCCCAGACAGATACGCAGTATTTT. The V call is TRBV21-1, the J call TRBJ2-3; the D call in the table, TRBD2, was not verified against the DNA. TRBV21-1 is shown as a pseudogene. This CDR3 is built from 15 residues.

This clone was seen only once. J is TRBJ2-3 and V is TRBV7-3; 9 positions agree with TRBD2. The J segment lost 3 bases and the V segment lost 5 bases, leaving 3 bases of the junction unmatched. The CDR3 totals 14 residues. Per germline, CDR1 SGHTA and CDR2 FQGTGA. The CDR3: CASSPSGNTDTQYF. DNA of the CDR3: TGTGCCAGCAGCCCTAGCGGGAATACAGATACGCAGTATTTT. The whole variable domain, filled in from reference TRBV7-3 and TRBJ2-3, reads GAGVSQTPSNKVTEKGKYVELRCDPISGHTALYWYRQSLGQGPEFLIYFQGTGAADDSGLPNDRFFAVRPEGSVSTLKIQRTERGDSAVYLCASSPSGNTDTQYFGPGTRLTVL.

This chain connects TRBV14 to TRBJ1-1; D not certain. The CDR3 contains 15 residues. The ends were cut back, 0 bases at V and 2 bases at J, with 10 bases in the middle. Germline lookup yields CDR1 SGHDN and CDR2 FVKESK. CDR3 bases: TGTGCCAGCAGCCAAGATCGGGGATTCAACACTGAAGCTTTCTTT. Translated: CASSQDRGFNTEAFF.

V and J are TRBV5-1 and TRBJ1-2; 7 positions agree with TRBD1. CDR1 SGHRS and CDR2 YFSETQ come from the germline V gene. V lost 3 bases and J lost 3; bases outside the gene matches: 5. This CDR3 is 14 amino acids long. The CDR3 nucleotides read TGCGCCAGCAGCTGGTTAGGGACAGACTATGGCTACACCTTC. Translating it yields CASSWLGTDYGYTF.

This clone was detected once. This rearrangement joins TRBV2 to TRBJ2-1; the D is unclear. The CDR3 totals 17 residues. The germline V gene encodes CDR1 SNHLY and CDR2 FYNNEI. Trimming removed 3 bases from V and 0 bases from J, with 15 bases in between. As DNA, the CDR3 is TGTGCCAGCAGTGAGTCCGAAGTTTATAGCTCCTACAATGAGCAGTTCTTC. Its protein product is CASSESEVYSSYNEQFF.